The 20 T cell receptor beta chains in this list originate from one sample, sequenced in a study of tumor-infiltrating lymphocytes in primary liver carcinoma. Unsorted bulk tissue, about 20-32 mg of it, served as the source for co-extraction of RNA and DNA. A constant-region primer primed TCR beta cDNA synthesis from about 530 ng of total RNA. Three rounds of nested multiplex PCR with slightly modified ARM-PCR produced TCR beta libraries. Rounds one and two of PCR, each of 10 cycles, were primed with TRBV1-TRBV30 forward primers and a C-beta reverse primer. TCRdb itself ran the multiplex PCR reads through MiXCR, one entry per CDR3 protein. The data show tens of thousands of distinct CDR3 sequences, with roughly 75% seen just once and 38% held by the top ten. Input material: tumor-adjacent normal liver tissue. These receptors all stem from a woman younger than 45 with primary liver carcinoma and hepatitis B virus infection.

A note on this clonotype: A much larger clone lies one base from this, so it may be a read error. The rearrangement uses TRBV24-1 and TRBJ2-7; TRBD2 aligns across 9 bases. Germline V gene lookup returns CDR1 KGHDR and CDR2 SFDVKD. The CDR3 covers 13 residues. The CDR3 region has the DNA TGTGCCACCAGTCCGACTAGCGGCTACGAGCAGTGCTTC. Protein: CATSPTSGYEQCF.

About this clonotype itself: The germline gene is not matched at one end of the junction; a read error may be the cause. The CDR3 loop reads CAGSLTVHARGELFF. DNA for the CDR3: TGTGCCGGCAGCCTAACCGTACATGCGCGCGGGGAGCTGTTTTTT. The gene calls are TRBV11-3 and TRBJ2-2; D ambiguous. This CDR3 spans 15 amino acids. Germline values: CDR1 SGHNT, CDR2 YENEEA.

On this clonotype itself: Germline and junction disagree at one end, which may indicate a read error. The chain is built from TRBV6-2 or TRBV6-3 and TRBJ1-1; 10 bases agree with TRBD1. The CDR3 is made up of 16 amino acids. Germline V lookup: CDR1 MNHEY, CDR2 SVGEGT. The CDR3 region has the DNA TGTACCAGCAGTTGGAGGACAGGGGGTCGGAACACTGAAGCTTCCTTT. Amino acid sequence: CTSSWRTGGRNTEASF.

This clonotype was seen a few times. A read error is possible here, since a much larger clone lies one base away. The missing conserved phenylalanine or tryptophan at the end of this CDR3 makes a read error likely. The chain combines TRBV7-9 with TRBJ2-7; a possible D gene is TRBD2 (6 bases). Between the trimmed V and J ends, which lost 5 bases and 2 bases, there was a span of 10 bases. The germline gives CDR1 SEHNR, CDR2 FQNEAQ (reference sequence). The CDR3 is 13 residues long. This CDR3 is CASSRTTTYEQYL. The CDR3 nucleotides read TGTGCCAGCAGCCGGACTACCACCTACGAGCAGTACTTA.

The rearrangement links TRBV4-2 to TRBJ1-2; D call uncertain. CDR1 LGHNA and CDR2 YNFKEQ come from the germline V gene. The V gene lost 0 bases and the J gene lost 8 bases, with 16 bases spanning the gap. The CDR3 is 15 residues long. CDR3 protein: CASSQDHTLLFGYTF. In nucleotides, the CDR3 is TGTGCCAGCAGCCAAGATCACACATTACTTTTCGGCTACACCTTC.

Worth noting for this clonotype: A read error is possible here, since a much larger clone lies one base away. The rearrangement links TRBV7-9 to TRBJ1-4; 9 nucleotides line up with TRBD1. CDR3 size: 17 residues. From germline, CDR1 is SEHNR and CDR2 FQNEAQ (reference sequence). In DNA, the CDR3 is TGTGCCAGCAGCTTAGCGCGGACAGGGGCAACTAATGAAATACTGTTTTTT. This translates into CASSLARTGATNEILFF. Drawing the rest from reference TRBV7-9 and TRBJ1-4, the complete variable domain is DTGVSQNPRHKITKRGQNVTFRCDPISEHNRLYWYRQTLGQGPEFLTYFQNEAQLEKSRLLSDRFSAERPKGSFSTLEIQRTEQGDSAMYLCASSLARTGATNEILFFGSGTQLSVL.

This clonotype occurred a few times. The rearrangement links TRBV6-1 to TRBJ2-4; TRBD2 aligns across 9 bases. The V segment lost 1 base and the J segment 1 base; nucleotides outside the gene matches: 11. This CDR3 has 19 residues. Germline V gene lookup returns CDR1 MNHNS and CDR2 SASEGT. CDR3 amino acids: CASSEEASGRTSAKNIQYF. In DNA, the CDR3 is TGTGCCAGCAGTGAAGAGGCAAGCGGGAGGACTAGCGCCAAAAACATTCAGTACTTC.

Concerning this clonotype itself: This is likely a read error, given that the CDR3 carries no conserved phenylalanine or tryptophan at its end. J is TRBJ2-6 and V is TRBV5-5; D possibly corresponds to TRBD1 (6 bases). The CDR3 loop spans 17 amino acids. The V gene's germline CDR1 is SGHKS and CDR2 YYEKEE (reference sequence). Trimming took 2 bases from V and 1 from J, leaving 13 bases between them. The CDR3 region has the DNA TGTGCCAGCAGCTTACTGGGGGCCACTTCTGGGGCCAACGTCCTGACTTTA. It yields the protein CASSLLGATSGANVLTL.

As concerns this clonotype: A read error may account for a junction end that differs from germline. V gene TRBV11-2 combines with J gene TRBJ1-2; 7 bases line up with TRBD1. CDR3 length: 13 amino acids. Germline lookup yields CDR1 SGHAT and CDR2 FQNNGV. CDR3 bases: TGTGCCAACACTCAGGGGGGAGGTGTAGGCTGCACCTTC. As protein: CANTQGGGVGCTF.

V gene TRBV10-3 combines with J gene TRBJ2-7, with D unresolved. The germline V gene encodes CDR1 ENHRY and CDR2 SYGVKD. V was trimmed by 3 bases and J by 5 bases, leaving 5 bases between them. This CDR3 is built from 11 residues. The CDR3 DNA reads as TGTGCCATCAGTGAAACGGACGAGCAGTACTTC. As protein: CAISETDEQYF.

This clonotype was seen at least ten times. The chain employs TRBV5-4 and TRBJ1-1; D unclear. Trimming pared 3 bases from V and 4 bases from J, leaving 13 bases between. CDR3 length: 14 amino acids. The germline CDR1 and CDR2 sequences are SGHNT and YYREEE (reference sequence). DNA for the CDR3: TGTGCCAGCAGCTGGGGATTGGGAGGCACTGAAGCTTTCTTT. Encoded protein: CASSWGLGGTEAFF.

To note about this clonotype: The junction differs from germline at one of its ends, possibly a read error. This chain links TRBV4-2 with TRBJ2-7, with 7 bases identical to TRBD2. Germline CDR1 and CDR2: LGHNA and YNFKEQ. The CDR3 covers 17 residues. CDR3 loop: CARSQEGIAGDAYDQYF. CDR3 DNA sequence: TGTGCCAGGAGCCAAGAAGGAATCGCGGGGGATGCCTACGATCAGTACTTC.

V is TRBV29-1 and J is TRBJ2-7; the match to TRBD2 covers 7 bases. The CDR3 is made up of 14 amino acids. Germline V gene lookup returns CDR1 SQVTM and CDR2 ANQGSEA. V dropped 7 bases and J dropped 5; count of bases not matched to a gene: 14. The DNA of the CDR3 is TGCAGCGCTTTGGCCAGATTGGGGAGGGACGAGCAGTACTTC. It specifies CSALARLGRDEQYF.

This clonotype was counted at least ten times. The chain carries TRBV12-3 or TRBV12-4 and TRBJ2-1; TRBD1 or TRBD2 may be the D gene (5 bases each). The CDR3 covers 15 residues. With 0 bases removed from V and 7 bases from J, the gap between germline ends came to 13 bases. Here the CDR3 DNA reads TGTGCCAGCAGTTTAGCGCCGGGACGGGCGAATGAGCAGTTCTTC. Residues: CASSLAPGRANEQFF.

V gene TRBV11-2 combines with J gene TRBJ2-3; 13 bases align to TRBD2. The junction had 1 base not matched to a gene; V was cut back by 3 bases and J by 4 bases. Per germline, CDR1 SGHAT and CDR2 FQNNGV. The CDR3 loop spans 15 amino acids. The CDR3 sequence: CASSLGLAGPDTQYF. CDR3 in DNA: TGTGCCAGCAGCTTGGGACTAGCGGGACCAGATACGCAGTATTTT.

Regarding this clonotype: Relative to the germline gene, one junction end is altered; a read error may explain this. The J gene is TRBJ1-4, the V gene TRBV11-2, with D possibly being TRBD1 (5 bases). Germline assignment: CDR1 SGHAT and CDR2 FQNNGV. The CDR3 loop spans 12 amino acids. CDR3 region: CASSTWGGRLFF. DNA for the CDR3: TGTGCCAGCAGCACCTGGGGGGGAAGACTGTTCTTT.

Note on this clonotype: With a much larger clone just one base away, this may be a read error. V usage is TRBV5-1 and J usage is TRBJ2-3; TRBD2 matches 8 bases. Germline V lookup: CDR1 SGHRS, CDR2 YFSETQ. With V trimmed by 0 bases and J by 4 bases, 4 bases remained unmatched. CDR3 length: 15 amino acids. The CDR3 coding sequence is TGCGCCAGCAGCTTGGACAGCGGGAGCGCAGATACGCAGTATTTT. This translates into CASSLDSGSADTQYF.

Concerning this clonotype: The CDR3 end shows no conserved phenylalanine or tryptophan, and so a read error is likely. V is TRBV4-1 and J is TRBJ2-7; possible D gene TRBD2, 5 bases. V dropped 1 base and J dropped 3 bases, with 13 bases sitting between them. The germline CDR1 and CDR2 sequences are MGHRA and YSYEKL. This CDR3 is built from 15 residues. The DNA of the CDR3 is TGCGCCAGCAGCCAAGTTTTTAGCGTGATCTACGAGCAGTACCTC. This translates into CASSQVFSVIYEQYL.

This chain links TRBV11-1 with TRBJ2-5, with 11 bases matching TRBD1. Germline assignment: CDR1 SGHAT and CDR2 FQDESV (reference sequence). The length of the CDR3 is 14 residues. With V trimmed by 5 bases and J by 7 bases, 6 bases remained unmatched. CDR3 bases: TGTGCCAGCAGCCGGACAGGGGGCAATGTGACCCAGTACTTC. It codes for CASSRTGGNVTQYF.

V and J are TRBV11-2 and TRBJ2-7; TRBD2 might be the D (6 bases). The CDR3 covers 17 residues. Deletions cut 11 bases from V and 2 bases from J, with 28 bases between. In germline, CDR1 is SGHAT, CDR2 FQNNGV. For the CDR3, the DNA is TGTGCCGACAGTATCACAGGAGGGTGCTCTTGGACCTACGAGCAGTACTTC. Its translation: CADSITGGCSWTYEQYF.